Listed below are T cell receptor beta chains from one sample, sequenced in a study of shared clonotypes between healthy human individuals. The data were produced by immunoSEQ multiplex PCR, yet TCRdb's version contains in-frame clones alone and is incomplete. The sample records roughly 1.4 million clones, just under 99% being singletons. The sequenced sample consisted of naive CD4+ T cells sorted from blood. These receptors were collected from a man aged 25-45 years in good health. Both conserved end residues are part of each CDR3. The D gene is left open where the match is weak.

TRBV7-6 | NA | CASSSTRGNGEAFF
TRBV9 | TRBD2 | CASSRTSGSSYEQYF
TRBV7-2 | NA | CASSFPRGFSTDTQYF
TRBV5-4 | NA | CASSLGRGIRYEQYF
TRBV7-9 | NA | CASSSQGMDNEQFF
TRBV18 | NA | CASSPSGPSGEQYF
TRBV10-2 | NA | CASTPGGLTDTQYF
TRBV28 | NA | CAIRGTGLGTDTQYF
TRBV5-6 | NA | CASSFLKGSNQPQHF
TRBV28 | NA | CASSLRFYEQYF
TRBV7-8 | NA | CASSRDHNYGYTF
TRBV19 | TRBD2 | CASSIRRGGSYEQYF
TRBV5-6 | NA | CASSLLRVSGANVLTF
TRBV9 | NA | CASSVSTRSNEQFF
TRBV25-1 | TRBD1 | CASSARQGTNYGYTF
TRBV7-9 | TRBD2 | CASSFGLAGGTNEQFF
TRBV5-1 | NA | CASSLAGTPNREQYF
TRBV28 | TRBD1 | CASSFYWTGGNYQETQYF
TRBV18 | NA | CASSPGSTDTQYF
TRBV25-1 | NA | CASSESGPGGDQPQHF
TRBV28 | NA | CASSLPRRGNEQFF
TRBV29-1 | NA | CSVSQGQETQYF
TRBV5-1 | TRBD2 | CASSPLPSGSPYTQYF
TRBV5-1 | NA | CASSLEGYEQYF